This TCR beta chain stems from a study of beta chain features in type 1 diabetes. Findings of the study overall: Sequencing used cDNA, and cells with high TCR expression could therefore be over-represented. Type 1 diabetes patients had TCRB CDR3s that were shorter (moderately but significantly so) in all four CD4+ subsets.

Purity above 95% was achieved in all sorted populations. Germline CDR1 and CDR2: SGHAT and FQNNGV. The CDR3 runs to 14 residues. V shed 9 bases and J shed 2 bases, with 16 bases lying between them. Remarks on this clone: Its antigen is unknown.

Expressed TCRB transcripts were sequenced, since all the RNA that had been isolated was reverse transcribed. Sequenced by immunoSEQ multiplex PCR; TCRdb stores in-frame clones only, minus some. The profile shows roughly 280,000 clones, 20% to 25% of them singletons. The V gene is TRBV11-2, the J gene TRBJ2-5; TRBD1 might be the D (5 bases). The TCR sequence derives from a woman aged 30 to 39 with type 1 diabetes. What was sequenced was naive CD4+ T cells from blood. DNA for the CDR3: TGTGCCAGTCAAATAGGGCGGACACAAGAGACCCAGTACTTC. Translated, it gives CASQIGRTQETQYF.